Following are 21 T cell receptor beta chains from one sample sequenced in a study of T cell repertoires in cytomegalovirus infection. Via MiXCR, TCRdb re-called the reads, giving one row per CDR3 protein. The sample includes more than 150,000 distinct CDR3 sequences, roughly 20% of them seen just once. Sequencing was done on a sample of PBMCs. All receptors come from a human donor in good health (CMV status not recorded). Some clones in this sample may be carry-over from other donors' samples.

As for this clonotype: This may stem from a read error, because a much larger clone lies one nucleotide away. The V call is TRBV7-2, the J call TRBJ1-5, with D uncertain. In germline, CDR1 is SGHTA, CDR2 FQGNSA. This CDR3 contains 12 residues. V gave up 1 base and J gave up 7 bases, with 5 bases separating them. The DNA of the CDR3 is TGTGCCAGCAGCTTAGGGCGGCAGCCCCAGCATTTT. This codes for CASSLGRQPQHF.

This clonotype appeared a few times. The chain is built from TRBV28 and TRBJ2-7; 10 bases line up with TRBD2. Germline values: CDR1 MDHEN, CDR2 SYDVKM. The CDR3 consists of 14 residues. With 6 bases clipped from V and 3 bases from J, the junction kept 5 bases outside the gene matches. In DNA, the CDR3 is TGTGCCAGCAGGGAAGCGGGAGGGCTCTACGAGCAGTACTTC. Translation: CASREAGGLYEQYF.

This clonotype was counted at least ten times. The chain combines TRBV7-2 with TRBJ2-5, with 12 bases fitting TRBD2. The CDR3 consists of 16 residues. The germline CDR1 and CDR2 sequences are SGHTA and FQGNSA. Trimming removed 5 bases from V and 9 bases from J; junction bases left unmatched: 13. CDR3 in DNA: TGTGCCAGCAGCAGGGGACTAGCGGGCCCCCCGGCGGCCCAGTACTTC. It codes for CASSRGLAGPPAAQYF.

This clonotype was observed a few times. The chain has TRBV20-1 and TRBJ2-5, with D hard to call. V lost 3 bases and J lost 2, with 16 bases in between. Germline V gene sequence: CDR1 DFQATT, CDR2 SNEGSKA (reference sequence). The CDR3 length is 15 residues. CDR3 amino acids: CSASRMIRPQETQYF. In DNA, the CDR3 is TGCAGTGCTAGCAGAATGATTCGGCCTCAAGAGACCCAGTACTTC.

This clonotype was seen only a few times. CDR3 bases: TGTGCCAGCAGCTTAACGGGCGGGAGAAACAATGAGCAGTTCTTC. This gives the protein CASSLTGGRNNEQFF. The genes are TRBV7-3 and TRBJ2-1; 7 bases fit TRBD2. V was clipped by 0 bases and J by 5 bases; unmatched bases: 4. This CDR3 is 15 amino acids long. Germline V gives CDR1 SGHTA, CDR2 FQGTGA.

This clonotype was counted between two and nine times. A read error is possible here, since a much larger clone lies one base away. The rearrangement joins TRBV7-2 to TRBJ1-1, with D possibly matching TRBD1 (5 bases). The CDR3 runs 16 residues. Germline assignment: CDR1 SGHTA and CDR2 FQGNSA. This CDR3 reads CPSSLALAGTDTEAFF. The CDR3 DNA reads as TGTCCCAGCAGCTTAGCGTTGGCAGGGACGGACACTGAAGCTTTCTTT.

This clonotype was detected only a few times. The V gene is TRBV7-2, the J gene TRBJ1-1; TRBD1 is a possible D gene (6 bases). The CDR3 is 14 residues long. V was shortened by 5 bases and J by 4 bases, with 14 bases between the two germline ends. Germline loops: CDR1 SGHTA, CDR2 FQGNSA. The CDR3 nucleotides read TGTGCCAGCAGCAAACAGGGTGTTCGCACTGAAGCTTTCTTT. Its protein is CASSKQGVRTEAFF.

The chain uses TRBV2 and TRBJ2-7; either TRBD1 or TRBD2 may fit D (6 bases each). The CDR3 loop spans 14 amino acids. With 7 bases removed from V and 5 bases from J, the gap between germline ends came to 18 bases. The germline CDR1 and CDR2 sequences are SNHLY and FYNNEI. The CDR3 sequence: CASKVEGVGHEQYF. The CDR3 nucleotides are TGTGCCAGCAAAGTGGAGGGGGTCGGGCACGAGCAGTACTTC.

The chain couples TRBV7-3 to TRBJ2-3, with TRBD1 matching over 9 bases. Germline-derived CDR1 and CDR2 are SGHTA and FQGTGA. Trimming at V came to 8 bases and at J to 2 bases, leaving 20 bases not matched to a gene. The CDR3 is 19 residues long. DNA for the CDR3: TGTGCCAGCGCCCCGTTGGGGGCCACAGGGGGCCACACCACAGATACGCAGTATTTT. Its translation is CASAPLGATGGHTTDTQYF.

Notes on this clonotype: The junction differs from germline at one of its ends, possibly a read error. The genes are TRBV7-8 and TRBJ2-6; perhaps TRBD2 as D (5 bases). Per the germline V gene, CDR1 is SGHVS and CDR2 is FQNEAQ. This CDR3 is 16 amino acids long. DNA for the CDR3: TGTGCCCGCAGACCCGATGAGGGATCTGGGGCCAACGTCCTGACTTTC. This sequence encodes CARRPDEGSGANVLTF.

This clonotype appeared a few times. This sequence joins TRBV11-2 and TRBJ1-2; D is possibly TRBD1 (6 bases). V gave up 7 bases and J gave up 0 bases, with 15 bases separating them. This CDR3 has 15 amino acids. From germline, CDR1 is SGHAT and CDR2 FQNNGV. The CDR3 coding sequence is TGTGCCAGCACCGCCAGGAGGGGGGCTAACTATGGCTACACCTTC. Translated: CASTARRGANYGYTF. Supplemented by reference TRBV11-2 and TRBJ1-2, the full variable domain reads EAGVAQSPRYKIIEKRQSVAFWCNPISGHATLYWYQQILGQGPKLLIQFQNNGVVDDSQLPKDRFSAERLKGVDSTLKIQPAKLEDSAVYLCASTARRGANYGYTFGSGTRLTVV.

This sequence joins TRBV29-1 and TRBJ2-3, with 9 bases fitting TRBD1. The CDR3 spans 14 residues. With V trimmed by 2 bases and J by 6 bases, 6 bases remained unmatched. In germline, CDR1 is SQVTM, CDR2 ANQGSEA. CDR3 nucleotide sequence: TGCAGCGTTGAAAGGGGACAGGGTAGGGATACGCAGTATTTT. As protein: CSVERGQGRDTQYF.

This clonotype appeared a few times. The junction and the germline gene differ at one end; a read error may be behind it. The chain recombines TRBV20-1 with TRBJ2-5; tentatively, D is TRBD2 (6 bases). Germline V gives CDR1 DFQATT, CDR2 SNEGSKA (reference sequence). There are 18 residues in the CDR3. Here the CDR3 reads CSAGEEGSKISYQETQYF. The CDR3 DNA is TGCAGTGCTGGAGAGGAGGGCAGTAAGATTTCGTACCAAGAGACCCAGTACTTC.

This clonotype was recorded many times. The gene calls are TRBV5-4 and TRBJ1-1; 7 positions match TRBD1. This CDR3 has 13 amino acids. Germline V gene lookup returns CDR1 SGHNT and CDR2 YYREEE (reference sequence). V shed 1 base and J 5 bases; nucleotides not matched to a gene: 2. The chain's CDR3 is CASSLQGGTEAFF. In nucleotides, the CDR3 is TGTGCCAGCAGCTTGCAGGGGGGGACTGAAGCTTTCTTT.

To note about this clonotype: This sequence may be a read error, since a much larger clone differs from it by one base. The chain has TRBV11-2 and TRBJ2-6; weak D call: TRBD1 (6 bases). The V and J ends lost 2 bases and 2 bases respectively, with 16 bases between them. The germline CDR1 and CDR2 sequences are SGHAT and FQNNGV. The CDR3 loop spans 18 amino acids. CDR3 in amino acids: CASSLLTGSKAGANVLTF. The CDR3 coding sequence is TGTGCCAGCAGCTTATTAACAGGGAGCAAAGCTGGGGCCAACGTCCTGACTTTC. Supplemented by reference TRBV11-2 and TRBJ2-6, the full variable domain reads EAGVAQSPRYKIIEKRQSVAFWCNPISGHATLYWYQQILGQGPKLLIQFQNNGVVDDSQLPKDRFSAERLKGVDSTLKIQPAKLEDSAVYLCASSLLTGSKAGANVLTFGAGSRLTVL.

This clonotype has at least ten counts. The chain is built from TRBV2 and TRBJ1-1, with D hard to call. V gave up 3 bases and J gave up 6 bases, with 11 bases separating them. The CDR3 loop spans 13 amino acids. The germline V gene encodes CDR1 SNHLY and CDR2 FYNNEI. This CDR3 reads CASSDEEFAEAFF. The CDR3 DNA is TGTGCCAGCAGTGACGAGGAATTCGCTGAAGCTTTCTTT.

This clonotype was picked up a small number of times. V usage is TRBV7-2 and J usage is TRBJ1-4; the D is unclear. V was cut by 2 bases and J by 0 bases, with 7 bases left in between. Germline-derived CDR1 and CDR2 are SGHTA and FQGNSA. The CDR3 length is 15 residues. The CDR3 here is CASSLRDATNEKLFF. DNA for the CDR3: TGTGCCAGCAGCTTAAGGGATGCAACTAATGAAAAACTGTTTTTT. The whole variable domain, filled in from reference TRBV7-2 and TRBJ1-4, reads GAGVSQSPSNKVTEKGKDVELRCDPISGHTALYWYRQSLGQGLEFLIYFQGNSAPDKSGLPSDRFSAERTGGSVSTLTIQRTQQEDSAVYLCASSLRDATNEKLFFGSGTQLSVL.

This clonotype occurred a few times. The J gene is TRBJ2-7, the V gene TRBV19; TRBD1 or TRBD2 may be the D gene (5 bases each). The CDR3 is made up of 13 amino acids. V was shortened by 6 bases and J by 5 bases, with 14 bases between the two germline ends. Germline lookup yields CDR1 LNHDA and CDR2 SQIVND (reference sequence). The DNA for the CDR3 is TGTGCCAGTAGCGGAGGCAGGGACCACGAGCAGTACTTC. As protein: CASSGGRDHEQYF. Full variable domain (outside the CDR3, taken from reference TRBV19 and TRBJ2-7): DGGITQSPKYLFRKEGQNVTLSCEQNLNHDAMYWYRQDPGQGLRLIYYSQIVNDFQKGDIAEGYSVSREKKESFPLTVTSAQKNPTAFYLCASSGGRDHEQYFGPGTRLTVT.

J is TRBJ2-3 and V is TRBV7-2; D remains ambiguous. The CDR3 length is 17 residues. Trimming removed 3 bases at V and 1 base at J, with 17 bases between. Germline V lookup: CDR1 SGHTA, CDR2 FQGNSA. CDR3 amino acids: CASSFLTGQRGTDTQYF. As DNA, the CDR3 is TGTGCCAGCAGCTTTCTTACCGGCCAAAGGGGCACAGATACGCAGTATTTT.

In this sample, this clonotype turned up many times. The chain employs TRBV12-3 or TRBV12-4 and TRBJ2-7, with 8 bases lining up with TRBD1. V shed 6 bases, J shed 5 bases, and the junction held 6 bases outside the gene matches. CDR3 length equals 13 residues. CDR3 bases: TGTGCCAGCAGGCGACAGGGGTTACACGAGCAGTACTTC. It specifies CASRRQGLHEQYF.

This clonotype has only a few counts. The chain uses TRBV20-1 and TRBJ1-1; D is perhaps TRBD1 (5 bases). Germline CDR1 DFQATT, CDR2 SNEGSKA (reference sequence). CDR3 length: 14 residues. V was shortened by 1 base and J by 1 base, with 10 bases between the two germline ends. CDR3 loop: CSARARQKNTEAFF. The CDR3 nucleotides read TGCAGTGCTAGAGCCCGACAGAAGAACACTGAAGCTTTCTTT.